The present entry profiles one T cell receptor (beta chain) with its context. The PCR used 60 Vbeta and 13 Jbeta primers. TCRdb's copy holds only in-frame clones and misses some; the assay was immunoSEQ multiplex PCR. The sample shows roughly 190,000 clones, about 83% of them seen only once. This specimen comes from a study of cytomegalovirus exposure and HLA in healthy donors. Germline loops: CDR1 SGHNT, CDR2 YYREEE (reference sequence). V was trimmed by 2 bases and J by 6 bases, leaving 11 bases between them. The CDR3 runs 13 residues. The material sequenced was PBMCs. The TCR sequence derives from a woman aged 45 to 65 in good health and CMV-seropositive. The V gene is TRBV5-4, the J gene TRBJ1-2; tentative D call: TRBD1 (5 bases). CDR3 protein: CASSFGRVNGYTF. Here the CDR3 DNA reads TGTGCCAGCAGCTTTGGCAGGGTAAATGGCTACACCTTC.